This passage covers 20 T cell receptor beta chains from one sample sequenced in a study of blood T cell repertoires in COVID-19. Generated by immunoSEQ multiplex PCR, the TCRdb table keeps only in-frame clones and is missing some. The sample lists about 230,000 clones; 85% to 90% were seen once. The sample was peripheral blood. The receptor set was obtained from a man in his fifties with COVID-19, enrolled during active disease.

This clone was detected once. This sequence may be a read error, since a much larger clone differs from it by one base. This sequence joins TRBV4-2 and TRBJ1-4; 7 bases match TRBD1. The CDR3 consists of 14 residues. Unmatched junction bases numbered 8, after V lost 4 bases and J lost 9 bases. Germline V gives CDR1 LGHNA, CDR2 YNFKEQ. The CDR3 here is CASSLLTGNKKLFF. CDR3 in DNA: TGTGCCAGCAGCCTACTGACAGGGAATAAAAAACTGTTTTTT.

By sample share, this clone is medium-sized. The V and J genes are TRBV7-3 and TRBJ2-1; 7 bases are a match to TRBD1. Germline V gene sequence: CDR1 SGHTA, CDR2 FQGTGA. The CDR3 is 15 residues long. The V and J ends lost 4 bases and 0 bases, in that order; junction bases with no gene match: 3. CDR3 sequence reads: CASSSTGSSYNEQFF. DNA of the CDR3: TGTGCCAGCAGCTCGACAGGGAGCTCCTACAATGAGCAGTTCTTC.

To note about this clone: One junction end does not reproduce the germline sequence, and a read error may be involved. The V call is TRBV7-7, the J call TRBJ2-5; 8 bases match TRBD2. CDR3 length: 16 residues. Germline CDR1 reads SSHAT; CDR2 reads FNYEAQ (reference sequence). The DNA for the CDR3 is TGTGCTAGCAGCCCCACCTTAGCGGGGTACCAAGAGACCCAGTACTTC. Its translation is CASSPTLAGYQETQYF.

This rearrangement joins TRBV5-3 to TRBJ2-3, with a weak D call TRBD2 (5 bases). TRBV5-3 carries the ORF label, with uncertain function. Trimming stripped 3 bases from V and 2 bases from J, with 13 bases between. This CDR3 has 15 amino acids. CDR3 bases: TGTGCCAGAAGCTCATTCCTCGGGGACACAGATACGCAGTATTTT. It is translated as CARSSFLGDTDTQYF.

The CDR3, as DNA: TGTGCCAGCAGCAGAGGGAACACTGAAGCTTTCTTT. This sequence encodes CASSRGNTEAFF. The V and J genes are TRBV9 and TRBJ1-1; the D is unclear. Germline CDR1 and CDR2: SGDLS and YYNGEE. Deletions cut 4 bases from V and 1 base from J, with 5 bases between. This CDR3 comprises 12 residues.

The chain is built from TRBV5-1 and TRBJ2-7, with TRBD1 matching 10 bases. Trimming at V came to 4 bases and at J to 7 bases, leaving 8 bases not matched to a gene. The CDR3 covers 14 residues. Germline-derived CDR1 and CDR2 are SGHRS and YFSETQ. CDR3 sequence reads: CASSPDRGLREQYF. The CDR3 region has the DNA TGCGCCAGCAGCCCCGACAGGGGGCTTAGAGAGCAGTACTTC. Combining the CDR3 with reference TRBV5-1 and TRBJ2-7 gives the whole variable domain KAGVTQTPRYLIKTRGQQVTLSCSPISGHRSVSWYQQTPGQGLQFLFEYFSETQRNKGNFPGRFSGRQFSNSRSEMNVSTLELGDSALYLCASSPDRGLREQYFGPGTRLTVT.

This sequence joins TRBV2 and TRBJ1-6; 7 bases are a match to TRBD1. The ends lost 2 bases at V and 0 bases at J; junction bases unmatched: 7. This CDR3 spans 18 amino acids. Looked up from germline, CDR1 is SNHLY and CDR2 is FYNNEI. CDR3 in DNA: TGTGCCAGCAGTGAAACGGGGACAGCGAGCTCCTATAATTCACCCCTCCACTTT. It encodes CASSETGTASSYNSPLHF.

The chain has TRBV10-1 and TRBJ2-3; 11 positions match TRBD2. This CDR3 is 17 amino acids long. After removal of 3 bases from V and 2 bases from J, the junction contained 7 bases not matched to a gene. CDR1 WNHNN and CDR2 SYGVQD come from the germline V gene (reference sequence). CDR3 residues: CASSEGTSGGLTDTQYF. The CDR3 coding sequence is TGCGCCAGCAGTGAAGGGACTAGCGGAGGCCTCACAGATACGCAGTATTTT.

This chain uses TRBV19 with TRBJ1-5; D is possibly TRBD1 (5 bases). Between the trimmed V and J ends, which lost 5 bases and 2 bases, there was a span of 10 bases. This CDR3 spans 14 amino acids. The germline V gene encodes CDR1 LNHDA and CDR2 SQIVND (reference sequence). CDR3 in amino acids: CASSYQGGNQPQHF. CDR3 coding DNA: TGTGCCAGTAGTTATCAGGGCGGCAATCAGCCCCAGCATTTT.

The CDR3 sequence is CASSPGQDYEQYF. In DNA, the CDR3 is TGTGCCAGCTCACCGGGACAGGACTACGAGCAGTACTTC. J is TRBJ2-7 and V is TRBV18; 8 bases map to TRBD1. Losses at the gene ends were 3 bases for V and 3 bases for J; bases not matched to a gene: 1. The CDR3 extends over 13 amino acids. CDR1 and CDR2 (germline): KGHSH, LQKENI.

The chain joins TRBV25-1 to TRBJ1-2; D is ambiguous. Trimming pared 1 base from V and 4 bases from J, leaving 13 bases between. This CDR3 comprises 15 residues. Germline assignment: CDR1 MGHDK and CDR2 SYGVNS. Written as DNA, the CDR3 is TGTGCCAGCAGTGAATTTGGGTCGGCGGTCTATGGCTACACCTTC. Its protein product is CASSEFGSAVYGYTF.

This clone was counted once. The rearrangement links TRBV6-1 to TRBJ1-2; no reliable D call. The germline V gene encodes CDR1 MNHNS and CDR2 SASEGT. V was trimmed by 0 bases and J by 7 bases, leaving 18 bases between them. The CDR3 consists of 16 residues. In nucleotides, the CDR3 is TGTGCCAGCAGTGAAGCTTTCCGTGGCAGCGTATCTGGCTACACCTTC. Its translation: CASSEAFRGSVSGYTF.

CDR3 DNA sequence: TGTGCCAGCAGCTTAGCGGGTCAGGGTCAGCCCCAGCATTTT. It translates to CASSLAGQGQPQHF. This rearrangement joins TRBV7-8 to TRBJ1-5; D is perhaps TRBD1 (5 bases). This CDR3 has 14 residues. The V and J ends lost 0 bases and 6 bases respectively, with 9 bases between them. CDR1 is SGHVS and CDR2 is FQNEAQ in the germline V gene. The full variable domain, in which reference TRBV7-8 and TRBJ1-5 provide the parts outside the CDR3, is GAGVSQSPRYKVAKRGQDVALRCDPISGHVSLFWYQQALGQGPEFLTYFQNEAQLDKSGLPSDRFFAERPEGSVSTLKIQRTQQEDSAVYLCASSLAGQGQPQHFGDGTRLSIL.

This chain joins TRBV28 and TRBJ1-1, with TRBD1 as a possible D gene (6 bases). Germline V gene data show CDR1 as MDHEN and CDR2 as SYDVKM. V gave up 5 bases and J gave up 1 base, with 14 bases separating them. The CDR3 contains 15 residues. In nucleotides, the CDR3 is TGTGCCAGCAGTCCTCCTCCACAGGGGAACACTGAAGCTTTCTTT. Residues: CASSPPPQGNTEAFF. The full variable domain, completed using reference TRBV28 and TRBJ1-1, is DVKVTQSSRYLVKRTGEKVFLECVQDMDHENMFWYRQDPGLGLRLIYFSYDVKMKEKGDIPEGYSVSREKKERFSLILESASTNQTSMYLCASSPPPQGNTEAFFGQGTRLTVV.

The chain recombines TRBV27 with TRBJ1-3; 8 bases agree with TRBD1. Germline V gives CDR1 MNHEY, CDR2 SMNVEV (reference sequence). The CDR3 runs 14 residues. Germline trimming cut 5 bases from V and 2 bases from J; bases unmatched to any gene: 2. The CDR3 region is CASSRQGTGNTIYF. Here the CDR3 DNA reads TGTGCCAGCAGTAGACAGGGGACTGGAAACACCATATATTTT.

The genes are TRBV24-1 and TRBJ2-7; 7 nucleotides align to TRBD1. This CDR3 spans 15 amino acids. V was clipped by 3 bases and J by 3 bases; unmatched bases: 7. CDR1 KGHDR and CDR2 SFDVKD come from the germline V gene. The CDR3 region has the DNA TGTGCCACCAGTGATCCGGGACAGAAAAGCTACGAGCAGTACTTC. This gives the protein CATSDPGQKSYEQYF.

This rearrangement joins TRBV24-1 to TRBJ2-3; D possibly corresponds to TRBD1 (7 bases). CDR1 is KGHDR and CDR2 is SFDVKD in the germline V gene. CDR3 length: 15 residues. Trimming left V 6 bases short and J 1 base short, with 13 bases between. This CDR3 is CATSNPRGGTDTQYF. Here the CDR3 DNA reads TGTGCCACCAGTAACCCCAGGGGGGGCACAGATACGCAGTATTTT.

The chain recombines TRBV5-4 with TRBJ2-1; D is perhaps TRBD1 (7 bases). V lost 5 bases and J lost 9, with 15 bases in between. The CDR3 spans 13 residues. The germline CDR1 and CDR2 sequences are SGHNT and YYREEE (reference sequence). CDR3: CASREGARVEQFF. CDR3 bases: TGTGCCAGCAGGGAGGGGGCGCGTGTTGAGCAGTTCTTC.

This clone appeared a single time. The chain has TRBV19 and TRBJ1-2; a possible D gene is TRBD1 (6 bases). The CDR3 contains 14 residues. CDR1 and CDR2 (germline): LNHDA, SQIVND (reference sequence). V dropped 4 bases and J dropped 3 bases, with 12 bases sitting between them. The CDR3 nucleotides are TGTGCCAGTAGTAGGACCAGGGGCGACTATGGCTACACCTTC. This encodes CASSRTRGDYGYTF.

This clone appeared once. This rearrangement joins TRBV19 to TRBJ1-2, with 9 bases identical to TRBD1. The CDR3 is made up of 15 amino acids. Per the germline V gene, CDR1 is LNHDA and CDR2 is SQIVND (reference sequence). The junction had 13 bases not matched to a gene; V was cut back by 6 bases and J by 8 bases. The CDR3 coding sequence is TGTGCCAGTAGCTCGGGACAGGGTATTATCTACGGCTACACCTTC. Encoded protein: CASSSGQGIIYGYTF.